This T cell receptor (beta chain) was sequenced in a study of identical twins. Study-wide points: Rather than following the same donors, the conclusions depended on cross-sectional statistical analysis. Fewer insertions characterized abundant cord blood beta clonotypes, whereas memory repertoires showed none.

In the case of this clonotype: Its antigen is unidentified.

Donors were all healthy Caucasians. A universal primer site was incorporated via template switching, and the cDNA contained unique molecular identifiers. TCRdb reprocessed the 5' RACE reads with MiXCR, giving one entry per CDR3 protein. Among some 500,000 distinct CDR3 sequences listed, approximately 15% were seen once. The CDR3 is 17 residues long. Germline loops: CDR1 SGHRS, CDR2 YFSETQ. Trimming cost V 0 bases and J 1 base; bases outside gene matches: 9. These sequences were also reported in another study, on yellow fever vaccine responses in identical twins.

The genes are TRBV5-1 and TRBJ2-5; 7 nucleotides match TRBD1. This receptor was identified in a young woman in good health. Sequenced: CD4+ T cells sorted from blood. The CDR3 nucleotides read TGCGCCAGCAGCTTGGCCGTACAGGGGTCATCCCAAGAGACCCAGTACTTC. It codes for CASSLAVQGSSQETQYF.